A single sample is the source of the 28 T cell receptor beta chains below, sequenced in a study of T-cell reconstitution after alpha-beta-depleted transplantation in children. For TCRbeta, the library was prepared with unique molecular identifiers. In TCRdb, the PCR reads were re-called with MiXCR into one record per CDR3 protein. The table shows about 610,000 distinct CDR3 sequences, with over 9.5% occurring only once. Here the sequenced sample was PBMCs from the stem cell graft donor, taken from the stem cell graft. Source of these receptors: a human donor who donated a stem cell graft to a child with acute myeloid leukemia.

The chain carries TRBV5-6 and TRBJ1-4, with 7 bases matching TRBD1. V was pared by 1 base and J by 3 bases, with 3 bases of the junction left unmatched. This CDR3 contains 15 residues. Germline CDR1 and CDR2: SGHDT and YYEEEE. The CDR3 DNA reads TGTGCCAGCAGCTTGACAGGGGAATCTAATGAAAAACTGTTTTTT. It encodes CASSLTGESNEKLFF.

This clonotype was recorded many times. The chain has TRBV27 and TRBJ2-2; no firm D call. Germline loops: CDR1 MNHEY, CDR2 SMNVEV (reference sequence). Trimming cost V 7 bases and J 0 bases, with 12 bases left between them. The CDR3 consists of 15 residues. Here the CDR3 DNA reads TGTGCCAGCACACATGCGAGCGCGAACACCGGGGAGCTGTTTTTT. Translation gives CASTHASANTGELFF.

This clonotype was seen many times. The gene calls are TRBV4-3 and TRBJ2-3; D not certain. The V gene lost 0 bases and the J gene lost 2 bases, with 6 bases spanning the gap. This CDR3 spans 14 amino acids. Germline assignment: CDR1 LGHNA and CDR2 YSLEER. The CDR3 DNA reads as TGCGCCAGCAGCCAAGATAGATTCACAGATACGCAGTATTTT. This gives the protein CASSQDRFTDTQYF.

V usage is TRBV20-1 and J usage is TRBJ2-2; 9 bases map to TRBD2. CDR1 DFQATT and CDR2 SNEGSKA come from the germline V gene (reference sequence). The junction had 14 bases not matched to a gene; V was cut back by 2 bases and J by 7 bases. This CDR3 comprises 17 residues. The CDR3 sequence is CSARSSSGRTRIGELFF. CDR3 coding DNA: TGCAGTGCTAGATCTAGCAGCGGGAGGACCCGAATCGGGGAGCTGTTTTTT.

The CDR3 nucleotides are TGCAGTGCTGCCATTGATCAGGGAGACTACACCTTC. As protein: CSAAIDQGDYTF. The chain employs TRBV20-1 and TRBJ1-2, with TRBD1 as a possible D gene (5 bases). V gave up 5 bases and J gave up 10 bases, with 17 bases separating them. Germline V gene data show CDR1 as DFQATT and CDR2 as SNEGSKA (reference sequence). The CDR3 extends over 12 amino acids.

The sample holds many counts of this clonotype. CDR3 bases: TGCAGCGTTGGGGGTACAGGGGGCGCTGGCTACACCTTC. Translation: CSVGGTGGAGYTF. This rearrangement joins TRBV29-1 to TRBJ1-2; 9 bases align to TRBD1. The junction had 7 bases not matched to a gene; V was cut back by 4 bases and J by 7 bases. The germline CDR1 and CDR2 sequences are SQVTM and ANQGSEA. The CDR3 is 13 residues long.

This clonotype was seen repeatedly, ten times or more. V is TRBV6-1 and J is TRBJ1-1, with a possible D match to TRBD1 (6 bases). Trimming pared 10 bases from V and 4 bases from J, leaving 16 bases between. Per germline, CDR1 MNHNS and CDR2 SASEGT. This CDR3 has 13 residues. The CDR3 nucleotides read TGTGCCACCAGGAGGACAGTTCGCACTGAAGCTTTCTTT. Protein sequence: CATRRTVRTEAFF.

This clonotype showed up just a few times. The rearrangement joins TRBV5-1 to TRBJ2-7; 10 nucleotides line up with TRBD1. Germline-derived CDR1 and CDR2 are SGHRS and YFSETQ. The J segment lost 2 bases and the V segment lost 6 bases, leaving 11 bases of the junction unmatched. CDR3 length: 16 residues. CDR3 amino acids: CASNLGGTGDTYEQYF. In DNA form, the CDR3 reads TGCGCCAGCAACCTAGGGGGGACAGGGGATACCTACGAGCAGTACTTC.

The sample holds a few counts of this clonotype. The chain is built from TRBV7-2 and TRBJ2-7, with 9 nucleotides matching TRBD2. Germline assignment: CDR1 SGHTA and CDR2 FQGNSA. Trimming took 0 bases from V and 1 from J; bases not matched to a gene: 10. This CDR3 has 18 amino acids. The CDR3 sequence: CASSLAVSGRGRSYEQYF. As DNA, the CDR3 is TGTGCCAGCAGCTTAGCGGTTAGCGGGAGAGGACGGTCCTACGAGCAGTACTTC.

The CDR3 DNA sequence: TGTGCCAGCAGCTTAGTCGGGACAGGAGGGACTAGCGACTACGAGCAGTACTTC. It translates to CASSLVGTGGTSDYEQYF. The chain links TRBV11-1 to TRBJ2-7; 10 bases map to TRBD2. The V segment lost 1 base and the J segment 3 bases; nucleotides outside the gene matches: 12. The CDR3 spans 18 residues. Germline V gene lookup returns CDR1 SGHAT and CDR2 FQDESV (reference sequence). The variable domain in full, with the rest retrieved from reference TRBV11-1 and TRBJ2-7, is EAEVAQSPRYKITEKSQAVAFWCDPISGHATLYWYRQILGQGPELLVQFQDESVVDDSQLPKDRFSAERLKGVDSTLKIQPAELGDSAMYLCASSLVGTGGTSDYEQYFGPGTRLTVT.

This chain connects TRBV6-5 to TRBJ2-7; TRBD1 or TRBD2 may be the D gene (6 bases each). Looked up from germline, CDR1 is MNHEY and CDR2 is SVGAGI. Trimming shortened V by 5 bases and J by 5 bases, and 10 bases separated the two germline ends. The CDR3 runs 12 residues. For the CDR3, the DNA is TGTGCCAGCAGTAGGAGGGGGGACGAGCAGTACTTC. Translated, it gives CASSRRGDEQYF.

The rearrangement joins TRBV12-3 or TRBV12-4 to TRBJ1-5, with a possible D match to TRBD1 (6 bases). The ends were cut back, 3 bases at V and 4 bases at J, with 10 bases in the middle. The CDR3 length is 14 residues. The CDR3 reads CASSFLQGNQPQHF. The CDR3 bases are TGTGCCAGCAGTTTCCTACAGGGTAATCAGCCCCAGCATTTT.

This clonotype was observed many times. This chain connects TRBV4-2 to TRBJ2-1; D possibly uses TRBD1 or TRBD2 (6 bases each). V lost 3 bases to trimming and J lost 7 bases, with 22 bases between them. Germline V gene sequence: CDR1 LGHNA, CDR2 YNFKEQ. The CDR3 runs 17 residues. The CDR3 spells CASSHQGPGSGRNEQFF. In nucleotides, the CDR3 is TGTGCCAGCAGCCACCAGGGGCCCGGGAGTGGTCGAAATGAGCAGTTCTTC.

This clonotype was counted a few times. This chain uses TRBV9 with TRBJ1-4, with 8 bases aligning to TRBD1. Germline loops: CDR1 SGDLS, CDR2 YYNGEE. The CDR3 contains 15 residues. Trimming removed 4 bases from V and 4 bases from J; junction bases left unmatched: 6. CDR3 loop: CASSSSDRGNEKLFF. The DNA of the CDR3 is TGTGCCAGCAGCTCATCCGACAGGGGTAATGAAAAACTGTTTTTT.

This clonotype showed up just a few times. The chain has TRBV6-5 and TRBJ2-1; 7 nucleotides line up with TRBD2. Germline CDR1 MNHEY, CDR2 SVGAGI. V was pared by 6 bases and J by 5 bases, with 16 bases of the junction left unmatched. This CDR3 is 17 amino acids long. CDR3 amino acids: CASRSPVRLADHNEQFF. CDR3 DNA: TGTGCCAGCAGGTCCCCAGTAAGGCTAGCGGACCACAATGAGCAGTTCTTC.

This clonotype was seen more than once but under ten times. V usage is TRBV5-1 and J usage is TRBJ1-1, with D perhaps TRBD1 (5 bases). V dropped 8 bases and J dropped 0 bases, with 20 bases sitting between them. Germline CDR1 is SGHRS and CDR2 is YFSETQ. The CDR3 totals 16 residues. CDR3 coding DNA: TGCGCCAGTGATACAGGCACTTCTCTCATGAACACTGAAGCTTTCTTT. It encodes CASDTGTSLMNTEAFF.

Notes on this clonotype: Given a much more abundant clone one base away, this may be a read error. The CDR3 does not close with the conserved phenylalanine or tryptophan, likely indicating a read error. The V gene is TRBV5-1, the J gene TRBJ1-1, with 10 bases that match TRBD1. CDR1 is SGHRS, CDR2 YFSETQ, per germline. V gave up 4 bases and J gave up 11 bases; unmatched junction bases: 17. The CDR3 has 16 residues. This CDR3 reads CASSLGTGALIVEAFY. The CDR3 DNA is TGCGCCAGCAGCCTCGGGACAGGGGCCCTCATCGTAGAGGCTTTCTAT.

This clonotype has a count of ten or more. The chain couples TRBV20-1 to TRBJ2-1; 12 bases map to TRBD2. Germline CDR1 reads DFQATT; CDR2 reads SNEGSKA (reference sequence). CDR3 length equals 12 residues. CDR3 sequence: CRGLAGNNEQFF. CDR3 DNA: TGCAGAGGACTAGCGGGAAACAATGAGCAGTTCTTC.

This clonotype was observed at least ten times. The V and J genes are TRBV12-3 or TRBV12-4 and TRBJ1-5; D unclear. This CDR3 is built from 14 residues. The germline V and J ends were trimmed by 4 bases and 6 bases, with 13 bases remaining between them. The CDR3 DNA follows: TGTGCCAGCAGTTCTCGGGGAAACGGTCAGCCCCAGCATTTT. It translates to CASSSRGNGQPQHF.

Points on this clonotype: Germline and junction disagree at one end, which may indicate a read error. The chain joins TRBV3-1 to TRBJ2-7; the match to TRBD2 covers 9 bases. The germline V gene encodes CDR1 LGHDT and CDR2 YNNKEL (reference sequence). The CDR3 totals 19 residues. CDR3 sequence (DNA): TGTACCAGCAGTTTGATTACCGGGACTAGCTTTTTCCCAACCTACGAGCAGTACTTC. It encodes CTSSLITGTSFFPTYEQYF.

This clonotype was picked up many times. The rearrangement uses TRBV5-1 and TRBJ2-3; 7 nucleotides line up with TRBD2. The germline V gene has CDR1 SGHRS and CDR2 YFSETQ. V was pared by 0 bases and J by 5 bases, with 3 bases of the junction left unmatched. The CDR3 is 14 amino acids. CDR3: CASSLGAGRDTQYF. CDR3 sequence (DNA): TGCGCCAGCAGCTTGGGAGCGGGGAGAGATACGCAGTATTTT.

In this sample, this clonotype turned up many times. The J gene is TRBJ2-3, the V gene TRBV20-1, with 9 bases matching TRBD2. V shed 7 bases and J 4 bases; nucleotides not matched to a gene: 6. The CDR3 has 13 residues. Per germline, CDR1 DFQATT and CDR2 SNEGSKA (reference sequence). CDR3: CSVAGDVPDTQYF. The CDR3 bases are TGCAGTGTAGCGGGGGACGTCCCAGATACGCAGTATTTT.

A few counts support this clonotype. The CDR3 reads CASSQPALAAQETQYF. The CDR3 coding sequence is TGTGCCAGCAGCCAACCCGCGCTCGCGGCCCAAGAGACCCAGTACTTC. V usage is TRBV12-3 or TRBV12-4 and J usage is TRBJ2-5; D uncertain. V lost 6 bases and J lost 1, with 18 bases in between. This CDR3 is built from 16 residues.

This clonotype was counted ten times or more. The chain is built from TRBV5-1 and TRBJ2-7, with D possibly being TRBD1 (7 bases). CDR1 is SGHRS and CDR2 is YFSETQ in the germline V gene. V was trimmed by 1 base and J by 3 bases, leaving 11 bases between them. This CDR3 region has 14 residues. CDR3 region: CASSLSGGRYEQYF. CDR3 sequence (DNA): TGCGCCAGCAGCTTGTCAGGGGGGCGCTACGAGCAGTACTTC.

The chain joins TRBV5-5 to TRBJ1-5; the D gene is possibly TRBD1 (6 bases). This CDR3 comprises 16 residues. V lost 3 bases, J lost 1 base, and 14 bases lay in between. CDR1 and CDR2 from the germline V gene are SGHKS and YYEKEE (reference sequence). DNA for the CDR3: TGTGCCAGCAGCTGGGACATCAACGGGAGCAATCAGCCCCAGCATTTT. Its translation is CASSWDINGSNQPQHF.

At least ten counts were recorded for this clonotype. The V call is TRBV28, the J call TRBJ2-2; maybe TRBD2 (6 bases). The germline CDR1 and CDR2 sequences are MDHEN and SYDVKM. V was cut by 8 bases and J by 1 base, with 11 bases left in between. The CDR3 totals 14 residues. The CDR3 coding sequence is TGTGCCAGCTCAGGGACTCTGAACACCGGGGAGCTGTTTTTT. Its translation is CASSGTLNTGELFF.

This clonotype was found a few times. The chain couples TRBV29-1 to TRBJ2-1; 11 bases are shared with TRBD2. Germline-derived CDR1 and CDR2 are SQVTM and ANQGSEA. The CDR3 length is 18 residues. Losses at the gene ends were 5 bases for V and 0 bases for J; bases not matched to a gene: 12. In DNA, the CDR3 is TGCAGCGTTCCTCTAGCGGGAGGTGACGGGCCCTCCTACAATGAGCAGTTCTTC. It codes for CSVPLAGGDGPSYNEQFF.

The chain employs TRBV7-2 and TRBJ1-1, with TRBD1 identical over 11 bases. The CDR3 is 16 residues long. The V segment lost 4 bases and the J segment 4 bases; nucleotides outside the gene matches: 8. CDR1 is SGHTA and CDR2 is FQGNSA in the germline V gene. This CDR3 reads CASSSGTGGKGTEAFF. CDR3 bases: TGTGCCAGCAGCTCAGGGACAGGGGGGAAGGGCACTGAAGCTTTCTTT.